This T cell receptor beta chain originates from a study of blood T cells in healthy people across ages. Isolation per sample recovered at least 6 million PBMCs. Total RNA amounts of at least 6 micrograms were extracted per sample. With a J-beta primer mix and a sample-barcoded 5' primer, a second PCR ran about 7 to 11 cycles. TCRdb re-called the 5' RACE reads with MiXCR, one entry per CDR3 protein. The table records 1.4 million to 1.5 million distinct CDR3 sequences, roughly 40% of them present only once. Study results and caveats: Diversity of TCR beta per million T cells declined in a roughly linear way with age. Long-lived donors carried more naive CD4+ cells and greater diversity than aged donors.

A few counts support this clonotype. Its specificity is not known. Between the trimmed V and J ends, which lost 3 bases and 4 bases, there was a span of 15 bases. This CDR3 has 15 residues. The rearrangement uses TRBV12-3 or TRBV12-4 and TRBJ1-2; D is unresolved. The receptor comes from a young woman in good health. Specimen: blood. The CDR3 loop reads CASSFSGAWGYGYTF. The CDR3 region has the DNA TGTGCCAGCAGTTTCTCAGGAGCCTGGGGCTATGGCTACACCTTC.